These 29 T cell receptor beta chains were sequenced from one sample in a study of blood T cells in healthy people across ages. A second about 6 to 11 cycle PCR used barcoded and J-beta primers. TCRdb recomputed calls from the 5' RACE reads with MiXCR, one row per CDR3 protein. Among about 1.4 million distinct CDR3 sequences listed, roughly 59% were seen once. The material sequenced was blood. These receptors were collected from a young man in good health.

The genes are TRBV11-2 and TRBJ2-7; perhaps TRBD2 as D (5 bases). V was pared by 8 bases and J by 1 base, with 15 bases between. Germline V CDR1 and CDR2: SGHAT, FQNNGV. The CDR3 totals 14 residues. CDR3 DNA: TGTGCCAGCCGCCAAGGGAGCTTTTCCTACGAGCAGTACTTC. Translating gives CASRQGSFSYEQYF.

This chain joins TRBV28 and TRBJ2-3; D not certain. CDR3 length: 14 amino acids. Germline V lookup: CDR1 MDHEN, CDR2 SYDVKM. Trimming removed 3 bases from V and 4 bases from J, with 11 bases in between. In DNA, the CDR3 is TGTGCCAGCAGTTTGGACCGAGATTCAGATACGCAGTATTTT. Residues: CASSLDRDSDTQYF.

This chain connects TRBV5-5 to TRBJ2-1; 9 bases fit TRBD2. Germline V CDR1 and CDR2: SGHKS, YYEKEE (reference sequence). The length of the CDR3 is 16 residues. J gave up 1 base and V 3 bases, and 5 bases lay outside the gene matches. The chain's CDR3 is CASSSPAGGSYNEQFF. The DNA of the CDR3 is TGTGCCAGCAGCTCTCCAGCGGGGGGATCCTACAATGAGCAGTTCTTC.

This chain uses TRBV7-6 with TRBJ2-5; 7 bases agree with TRBD2. V was pared by 3 bases and J by 4 bases, with 11 bases of the junction left unmatched. Germline CDR1 and CDR2: SGHVS and FNYEAQ. The CDR3 runs 16 residues. The CDR3 nucleotides read TGTGCCAGCAGCTTTGGCCAGACCGGGGGGAGAGAGACCCAGTACTTC. Amino acid sequence: CASSFGQTGGRETQYF.

The chain joins TRBV3-1 to TRBJ2-3, with D maybe TRBD2 (6 bases). The V end was cut by 4 bases, the J end by 0 bases, with 23 bases between. CDR3 length: 19 residues. Germline V CDR1 and CDR2: LGHDT, YNNKEL (reference sequence). DNA for the CDR3: TGTGCCAGCAGCCTTCCCCCGGGGCAGGGAGGACTAAGCACAGATACGCAGTATTTT. Amino acids: CASSLPPGQGGLSTDTQYF.

This clonotype was observed a single time. The chain joins TRBV10-2 to TRBJ2-3; tentatively, D is TRBD2 (7 bases). This CDR3 comprises 15 residues. Germline V gene lookup returns CDR1 WSHSY and CDR2 SAAADI. The ends were cut back, 0 bases at V and 4 bases at J, with 11 bases in the middle. The chain's CDR3 is CASSESWGGPDTQYF. Here the CDR3 DNA reads TGCGCCAGCAGTGAGTCGTGGGGGGGCCCAGATACGCAGTATTTT.

The chain links TRBV4-3 to TRBJ1-5; no reliable D call. V was clipped by 0 bases and J by 4 bases, with 13 bases between them. The CDR3 is 16 amino acids. Germline V lookup: CDR1 LGHNA, CDR2 YSLEER. The CDR3 coding sequence is TGCGCCAGCAGCCAAGATACTCATCCGCGGAATCAGCCCCAGCATTTT. Translated: CASSQDTHPRNQPQHF.

The V gene is TRBV4-2, the J gene TRBJ2-3, with 9 nucleotides matching TRBD2. V gave up 1 base and J gave up 0 bases; unmatched junction bases: 8. Germline CDR1 LGHNA, CDR2 YNFKEQ. The CDR3 is 18 amino acids. The CDR3 sequence is CASSQVTAGGPSTDTQYF. The CDR3 DNA reads as TGTGCCAGCAGCCAAGTCACCGCGGGAGGGCCGAGCACAGATACGCAGTATTTT.

As for this clonotype: Sequence at one end of the junction differs from germline and may be a read error. The V call is TRBV28, the J call TRBJ2-7; D ambiguous. The DNA matches TRBJ2-5 better at its end, which makes the J call doubtful. The CDR3 spans 15 residues. Germline V gives CDR1 MDHEN, CDR2 SYDVKM. CDR3 nucleotides: TGTGCCGGCAGCCCGCTGGTAGGAATCGTGCAGACCCAGTACTTC. Translation gives CAGSPLVGIVQTQYF.

The CDR3 is CSAARQGLSYEQYF. The CDR3 DNA reads TGCAGTGCCGCTAGACAGGGGCTCTCCTACGAGCAGTACTTC. V usage is TRBV20-1 and J usage is TRBJ2-7; 8 nucleotides match TRBD1. CDR3 size: 14 residues. Germline V lookup: CDR1 DFQATT, CDR2 SNEGSKA (reference sequence). V shed 6 bases, J shed 0 bases, and the junction held 7 bases outside the gene matches.

The CDR3 DNA sequence: TGTGCCAGCGGGGCCGGGGGGTCTTACTATGGCTACACCTTC. This codes for CASGAGGSYYGYTF. The chain carries TRBV7-2 and TRBJ1-2; a weak D match, TRBD1 (5 bases). The CDR3 spans 14 residues. Germline values: CDR1 SGHTA, CDR2 FQGNSA. V lost 8 bases and J lost 3, with 16 bases in between.

This clonotype was counted between two and nine times. CDR3 DNA: TGTGCCAGCAGTTCACCCAGGGGAACGGGACCCTACGAGCAGTACTTC. Amino acids: CASSSPRGTGPYEQYF. The V call is TRBV7-9, the J call TRBJ2-7, with D maybe TRBD1 (6 bases). Trimming cost V 6 bases and J 2 bases, with 20 bases left between them. Looked up from germline, CDR1 is SEHNR and CDR2 is FQNEAQ (reference sequence). This CDR3 region has 16 residues.

This clonotype was counted between two and nine times. This chain uses TRBV7-6 with TRBJ2-7; 8 bases match TRBD2. Trimming at V came to 6 bases and at J to 0 bases, leaving 7 bases not matched to a gene. Per germline, CDR1 SGHVS and CDR2 FNYEAQ. This CDR3 comprises 15 residues. The CDR3 is CASSSGTSFSYEQYF. The CDR3 region has the DNA TGTGCCAGCAGTTCAGGGACTAGTTTCTCCTACGAGCAGTACTTC.

The rearrangement joins TRBV27 to TRBJ1-1; D not resolved. Trimming took off 6 bases at V and 1 base at J, with 12 bases between the two ends. This CDR3 is 14 amino acids long. Germline values: CDR1 MNHEY, CDR2 SMNVEV (reference sequence). CDR3 nucleotide sequence: TGTGCCAGCAGGGTAGGACGGGAGAACACTGAAGCTTTCTTT. Translation gives CASRVGRENTEAFF.

V gene TRBV7-2 combines with J gene TRBJ1-1, with TRBD1 identical over 7 bases. The CDR3 runs 15 residues. Unmatched junction bases numbered 5, after V lost 2 bases and J lost 2 bases. CDR1 is SGHTA and CDR2 is FQGNSA in the germline V gene. CDR3 residues: CASSLYGTENTEAFF. CDR3 bases: TGTGCCAGCAGCTTATACGGGACAGAAAACACTGAAGCTTTCTTT.

This clonotype was detected only once. The genes are TRBV27 and TRBJ2-6; D might be TRBD1 (6 bases). Germline CDR1 MNHEY, CDR2 SMNVEV (reference sequence). CDR3 size: 17 residues. V gave up 6 bases and J gave up 3 bases, with 18 bases separating them. The CDR3 region has the DNA TGTGCCAGCAGCAGGGGCCGCATGGGTGGTGGGGCCAACGTCCTGACTTTC. It specifies CASSRGRMGGGANVLTF.

In its sample, this clonotype was seen a few times. This sequence joins TRBV27 and TRBJ2-5; D is unresolved. From germline, CDR1 is MNHEY and CDR2 SMNVEV (reference sequence). This CDR3 is 13 amino acids long. V lost 3 bases and J 1 base, leaving 6 bases between the germline ends. In DNA, the CDR3 is TGTGCCAGCAGTTTCAACTCCCAAGAGACCCAGTACTTC. This gives the protein CASSFNSQETQYF.

The chain couples TRBV11-3 to TRBJ1-2; D gene ambiguous. The CDR3 is made up of 13 amino acids. CDR1 and CDR2 from the germline V gene are SGHNT and YENEEA. V lost 10 bases and J lost 4, with 16 bases in between. The CDR3 reads CAIHLDSSYGYTF. The CDR3 DNA sequence: TGTGCCATCCACTTGGATAGTAGCTATGGCTACACCTTC.

The rearrangement uses TRBV9 and TRBJ1-2, with D unresolved. The CDR3 covers 14 residues. V lost 0 bases to trimming and J lost 0 bases, with 6 bases between them. In germline, CDR1 is SGDLS, CDR2 YYNGEE. The CDR3 spells CASSVGVANYGYTF. CDR3 bases: TGTGCCAGCAGCGTAGGCGTAGCTAACTATGGCTACACCTTC.

V is TRBV27 and J is TRBJ2-1; D is perhaps TRBD1 (5 bases). The last part of the DNA fits TRBJ2-7 better; the J call may be wrong. Germline V gives CDR1 MNHEY, CDR2 SMNVEV (reference sequence). The CDR3 is 15 amino acids. CDR3 residues: CASSPTDRLRGEQYF. In DNA form, the CDR3 reads TGTGCCAGCAGTCCGACGGACCGGCTAAGGGGCGAGCAGTACTTC.

This clonotype showed up many times. The chain links TRBV7-2 to TRBJ2-3; D remains unclear. Germline CDR1 is SGHTA and CDR2 is FQGNSA. V lost 4 bases to trimming and J lost 2 bases, with 4 bases between them. The CDR3 contains 12 residues. CDR3: CASSSLTDTQYF. CDR3 in DNA: TGTGCCAGCAGCTCCCTCACAGATACGCAGTATTTT.

This clonotype was seen a few times. This chain connects TRBV20-1 to TRBJ1-2, with TRBD1 matching 9 bases. The V segment lost 6 bases and the J segment 7 bases; nucleotides outside the gene matches: 12. Germline V gives CDR1 DFQATT, CDR2 SNEGSKA (reference sequence). The CDR3 sequence is 14 residues long. The CDR3 region is CSARNPGQGVGYTF. DNA for the CDR3: TGCAGTGCCCGCAATCCGGGACAGGGCGTTGGCTACACCTTC.

This chain connects TRBV12-3 or TRBV12-4 to TRBJ2-1; D remains ambiguous. The CDR3 contains 14 residues. V dropped 6 bases and J dropped 5 bases, with 14 bases sitting between them. The CDR3 here is CASSPVRTHNEQFF. The CDR3 nucleotides are TGTGCCAGCAGCCCGGTACGGACCCACAATGAGCAGTTCTTC.

This chain uses TRBV6-6 with TRBJ1-1; tentative D call: TRBD1 (6 bases). V lost 3 bases and J lost 0, with 11 bases in between. The CDR3 runs to 15 residues. Germline assignment: CDR1 MNHNY and CDR2 SVGAGI (reference sequence). The CDR3 DNA sequence: TGTGCCAGCAGTTATATCGGGGGGCTGAACACTGAAGCTTTCTTT. This codes for CASSYIGGLNTEAFF.

The chain combines TRBV2 with TRBJ2-2; no clear D. V shed 0 bases and J shed 3 bases, with 14 bases lying between them. The CDR3 loop spans 17 amino acids. Germline loops: CDR1 SNHLY, CDR2 FYNNEI. CDR3 DNA sequence: TGTGCCAGCAGTGAAGCGCTTAAGTCAGCACACACCGGGGAGCTGTTTTTT. It yields the protein CASSEALKSAHTGELFF.

This clonotype was detected only a few times. The CDR3 coding sequence is TGTGCCAGCAGTGAACTAGCGGGGAGCACAGATACGCAGTATTTT. Its protein product is CASSELAGSTDTQYF. The chain is built from TRBV28 and TRBJ2-3, with TRBD2 identical over 10 bases. Germline-derived CDR1 and CDR2 are MDHEN and SYDVKM. Trimming at V came to 5 bases and at J to 0 bases, leaving 2 bases not matched to a gene. The CDR3 loop spans 15 amino acids.

The chain carries TRBV30 and TRBJ2-5, with D perhaps matching TRBD2 (6 bases). The CDR3 is 13 residues long. Trimming shortened V by 4 bases and J by 6 bases, and 15 bases separated the two germline ends. Germline CDR1 and CDR2: GTSNPN and SVGIG (reference sequence). In DNA form, the CDR3 reads TGTGCCTGGACCAGCGGGCCGGCGAAGACCCAGTACTTC. It codes for CAWTSGPAKTQYF.

The V and J genes are TRBV7-2 and TRBJ2-7; the D is unclear. With the DNA end fitting TRBJ2-4 better, the J assignment may be wrong. Looked up from germline, CDR1 is SGHTA and CDR2 is FQGNSA. The CDR3 totals 14 residues. CDR3 bases: TGTGCCAGCAGCTTAAGTTCACCGGGAAACATTCAGTACTTC. This codes for CASSLSSPGNIQYF.

This clonotype has a handful of counts. The V gene is TRBV6-5, the J gene TRBJ2-1; D unclear. CDR3 length equals 11 residues. CDR1 is MNHEY and CDR2 is SVGAGI in the germline V gene. Trimming cost V 6 bases and J 7 bases, with 7 bases left between them. This CDR3 is CASSRQNEQFF. The DNA of the CDR3 is TGTGCCAGCAGCCGTCAGAATGAGCAGTTCTTC.